This T cell receptor (beta chain) was recorded in a study of T cells in tuberculosis. For the study at large: Sequenced TCRs come from CD1B-GMM tetramer-binding T cells.

V lost 4 bases to trimming and J lost 0 bases, with 17 bases between them. The CDR3 covers 17 residues. Germline V gene data show CDR1 as SGHRS and CDR2 as YFSETQ. About this clone: The antigen is undetermined.

Whole-study results and caveats: The TCR-beta difference was not significant; alpha differences partly reflected length. Samples were chosen by availability of cryopreserved specimens.

Profiled with immunoSEQ multiplex PCR; TCRdb holds only in-frame clones, not every one. Of around 45,000 clones in the sample, roughly 94% were seen once. The origin of this receptor is a donor under 30 with latent tuberculosis or without tuberculosis infection. Some clones in this sample may be carry-over from other donors' samples. Material: PBMCs. V gene TRBV5-1 combines with J gene TRBJ1-5; TRBD1 might be the D (6 bases). The CDR3 loop is CASSVNRAGDSNQPQHF. DNA of the CDR3: TGCGCCAGCAGCGTCAACCGGGCAGGGGATAGCAATCAGCCCCAGCATTTT.